A single sample is the source of the 27 T cell receptor beta chains below, sequenced in a study of blood T cells in healthy people across ages. A sample-barcoded 5' primer and a J-beta primer mix were used in a second PCR of roughly 7 to 12 cycles. TCRdb reanalysed the 5' RACE reads using MiXCR and keeps one entry per CDR3 protein. The data contain over 300,000 distinct CDR3 sequences, 45% to 65% of them seen just once; the ten biggest clones take up over 40%. Sequencing used blood. The receptors come from a man in his 60s in good health.

The chain joins TRBV28 to TRBJ2-7; possibly TRBD1 for D (6 bases). The V end lost 6 bases, the J end lost 5 bases, and 14 bases lay between the germline ends. The CDR3 extends over 13 amino acids. Germline CDR1 MDHEN, CDR2 SYDVKM. Here the CDR3 DNA reads TGTGCCAGCAGGTCCACAGGGATCCACGAGCAGTACTTC. Its translation is CASRSTGIHEQYF.

V and J are TRBV6-2 or TRBV6-3 and TRBJ2-6, with D hard to call. This CDR3 has 20 amino acids. From germline, CDR1 is MNHEY and CDR2 SVGEGT. Trimming pared 2 bases from V and 2 bases from J, leaving 22 bases between. The CDR3 DNA follows: TGTGCCAGCAGTTACCTCGCCCGGGTTAACCTAATTCCTGGGGCCAACGTCCTGACTTTC. Translated, it gives CASSYLARVNLIPGANVLTF.

The chain uses TRBV21-1 and TRBJ2-5; whether TRBD1, the table's D call, matches the DNA was not checked. The DNA end is a closer match to TRBJ2-1, so the J assignment may be wrong. TRBV21-1 is listed as a pseudogene. This CDR3 is 15 amino acids long. The CDR3 region is CASSKSGGPQETQFF. CDR3 in DNA: TGTGCCAGCAGCAAAAGTGGGGGCCCCCAAGAGACCCAGTTCTTC.

This clonotype was counted between two and nine times. The chain has TRBV12-3 or TRBV12-4 and TRBJ2-7; the match to TRBD1 covers 10 bases. V lost 8 bases to trimming and J lost 3 bases; unmatched junction nucleotides: 4. The CDR3 has 13 amino acids. The CDR3 nucleotides read TGTGCCAGCCACCGGGACAGGGGCTACGAGCAGTACTTC. This sequence encodes CASHRDRGYEQYF.

This clonotype was observed many times. The V and J genes are TRBV20-1 and TRBJ2-1; D gene unclear. This CDR3 has 10 amino acids. Per germline, CDR1 DFQATT and CDR2 SNEGSKA (reference sequence). Between the trimmed V and J ends, which lost 5 bases and 9 bases, there was a span of 8 bases. The CDR3: CSAYIGEQFF. The CDR3 region has the DNA TGCAGTGCTTATATTGGTGAGCAGTTCTTC.

The chain links TRBV5-1 to TRBJ1-2, with 7 bases lining up with TRBD1. Trimming at V came to 4 bases and at J to 5 bases, leaving 5 bases not matched to a gene. Looked up from germline, CDR1 is SGHRS and CDR2 is YFSETQ. The CDR3 contains 13 residues. The DNA for the CDR3 is TGCGCCAGCAGCCCAGCCAGGGGGTATGGCTACACCTTC. It translates to CASSPARGYGYTF.

The V gene is TRBV27, the J gene TRBJ1-6; D remains unclear. The CDR3 is 16 amino acids. V lost 5 bases and J 0 bases, leaving 11 bases between the germline ends. Germline loops: CDR1 MNHEY, CDR2 SMNVEV (reference sequence). DNA of the CDR3: TGTGCCAGCAGTCCCCGTGGGCTCTCCTATAATTCACCCCTCCACTTT. Translating gives CASSPRGLSYNSPLHF.

The chain recombines TRBV6-1 with TRBJ2-7; possibly TRBD2 for D (6 bases). CDR1 and CDR2 from the germline V gene are MNHNS and SASEGT. CDR3 length: 13 amino acids. The ends were cut back, 7 bases at V and 3 bases at J, with 13 bases in the middle. DNA for the CDR3: TGTGCCAGCACCAGAAACGGGGGCTACGAGCAGTACTTC. Translation: CASTRNGGYEQYF.

In this sample, this clonotype turned up many times. J is TRBJ2-7 and V is TRBV6-5; D possibly uses TRBD1 or TRBD2 (5 bases each). Deletions cut 3 bases from V and 2 bases from J, with 11 bases between. The germline gives CDR1 MNHEY, CDR2 SVGAGI. The CDR3 spans 14 residues. CDR3 DNA: TGTGCCAGCAGTTATATGGGGCGGGCCTACGAGCAGTACTTC. Residues: CASSYMGRAYEQYF.

The chain uses TRBV10-3 and TRBJ2-7, with 9 bases that match TRBD1. CDR1 is ENHRY and CDR2 is SYGVKD in the germline V gene. The CDR3 covers 15 residues. The trim removed 2 bases at V and 2 bases at J, leaving 4 bases unmatched. In nucleotides, the CDR3 is TGTGCCATCAGTGAGGGGACAGGGCTTACCTACGAGCAGTACTTC. Translating gives CAISEGTGLTYEQYF.

The chain joins TRBV20-1 to TRBJ2-5; D remains ambiguous. The J call may be incorrect, as the DNA end agrees better with TRBJ2-7. The CDR3 runs 12 residues. Germline V gives CDR1 DFQATT, CDR2 SNEGSKA (reference sequence). CDR3 nucleotide sequence: TGCAGTGCTAGAATTCGACCGTGCGAGCAGTACTTC. It translates to CSARIRPCEQYF.

CDR3: CASSFSQETQYF. The CDR3 nucleotides read TGTGCCAGCAGCTTTAGCCAAGAGACCCAGTACTTC. The V call is TRBV7-2, the J call TRBJ2-5; D ambiguous. The CDR3 is 12 residues long. Germline values: CDR1 SGHTA, CDR2 FQGNSA. Trimming left V 3 bases short and J 1 base short, with 3 bases between. Full variable domain (remainder filled in from reference TRBV7-2 and TRBJ2-5): GAGVSQSPSNKVTEKGKDVELRCDPISGHTALYWYRQSLGQGLEFLIYFQGNSAPDKSGLPSDRFSAERTGGSVSTLTIQRTQQEDSAVYLCASSFSQETQYFGPGTRLLVL.

The chain combines TRBV7-9 with TRBJ2-1; 8 bases fit TRBD1. The CDR3 covers 14 residues. The V gene's germline CDR1 is SEHNR and CDR2 FQNEAQ (reference sequence). The junction had 6 bases not matched to a gene; V was cut back by 4 bases and J by 7 bases. This CDR3 is CASSSTRQGNEQFF. In DNA, the CDR3 is TGTGCCAGCAGCTCGACGAGACAGGGGAATGAGCAGTTCTTC.

This clonotype was seen more than once but under ten times. The CDR3, as DNA: TGTGCCAGCAGCTCCGACAGGGGAGGGTCACCCCTCCACTTT. Its protein product is CASSSDRGGSPLHF. This rearrangement joins TRBV14 to TRBJ1-6, with 8 bases identical to TRBD1. V trimming: 5 bases; J trimming: 10 bases; junction bases outside the gene matches: 7. The CDR3 is 14 amino acids. Germline values: CDR1 SGHDN, CDR2 FVKESK.

This chain links TRBV9 with TRBJ2-3; possible D gene TRBD1, 6 bases. The CDR3 has 15 amino acids. V lost 6 bases and J 2 bases, leaving 16 bases between the germline ends. The V gene's germline CDR1 is SGDLS and CDR2 YYNGEE. CDR3 amino acids: CASTPVGANTDTQYF. The CDR3 coding sequence is TGTGCCAGCACCCCAGTGGGGGCCAACACAGATACGCAGTATTTT.

The chain links TRBV4-1 to TRBJ2-1; 10 bases align to TRBD1. Germline V gives CDR1 MGHRA, CDR2 YSYEKL. CDR3 length: 17 amino acids. V lost 0 bases and J lost 7; bases outside the gene matches: 9. CDR3 protein: CASSQESTGGLVNEQFF. The DNA of the CDR3 is TGCGCCAGCAGCCAAGAGTCGACAGGGGGCCTGGTAAATGAGCAGTTCTTC.

The genes are TRBV12-3 or TRBV12-4 and TRBJ2-2, with D maybe TRBD2 (6 bases). The CDR3 runs to 13 residues. V gave up 6 bases and J gave up 4 bases, with 9 bases separating them. CDR3 in amino acids: CASRRESTGELFF. For the CDR3, the DNA is TGTGCCAGCAGACGGGAGAGCACCGGGGAGCTGTTTTTT.

This clonotype occurred a few times. V and J are TRBV5-1 and TRBJ2-7; no reliable D call. Germline assignment: CDR1 SGHRS and CDR2 YFSETQ. Trimming took 1 base from V and 5 from J, leaving 7 bases between them. This CDR3 region has 12 residues. The CDR3: CASSLMGNEQYF. CDR3 in DNA: TGCGCCAGCAGCTTGATGGGCAACGAGCAGTACTTC. The full variable domain, completed using reference TRBV5-1 and TRBJ2-7, is KAGVTQTPRYLIKTRGQQVTLSCSPISGHRSVSWYQQTPGQGLQFLFEYFSETQRNKGNFPGRFSGRQFSNSRSEMNVSTLELGDSALYLCASSLMGNEQYFGPGTRLTVT.

This chain uses TRBV19 with TRBJ1-1, with D perhaps TRBD1 (5 bases). Germline values: CDR1 LNHDA, CDR2 SQIVND (reference sequence). The CDR3 sequence is 14 residues long. Trimming stripped 1 base from V and 1 base from J, with 7 bases between. The CDR3 nucleotides are TGTGCCAGTAGTATAGGGGGCGCGAACACTGAAGCTTTCTTT. It is translated as CASSIGGANTEAFF.

This clonotype came up a few times. The chain couples TRBV7-8 to TRBJ2-7; maybe TRBD1 (5 bases). Trimming took off 2 bases at V and 6 bases at J, with 11 bases between the two ends. The CDR3 has 13 amino acids. Germline loops: CDR1 SGHVS, CDR2 FQNEAQ. The CDR3 region is CASSLPREGEQYF. Written as DNA, the CDR3 is TGTGCCAGCAGCTTACCCAGGGAAGGCGAGCAGTACTTC.

This clonotype was found a few times. The chain recombines TRBV20-1 with TRBJ2-3; D remains unclear. V was cut by 1 base and J by 2 bases, with 7 bases left in between. Germline values: CDR1 DFQATT, CDR2 SNEGSKA (reference sequence). The CDR3 consists of 13 residues. The CDR3 DNA follows: TGCAGTGCTAGAGTTCAGTTCACAGATACGCAGTATTTT. Translated, it gives CSARVQFTDTQYF.

The chain recombines TRBV20-1 with TRBJ2-4, with TRBD1 identical over 10 bases. Germline V gives CDR1 DFQATT, CDR2 SNEGSKA (reference sequence). The length of the CDR3 is 15 residues. The V segment lost 3 bases and the J segment 13 bases; nucleotides outside the gene matches: 15. CDR3 bases: TGCAGTGCTAGGCCCCCCGGGACAGGGGTGCGGGAGCAGTACTTC. Translating gives CSARPPGTGVREQYF.

This clonotype was found a few times. An end of the junction does not agree with germline; a read error may underlie this. The CDR3 bases are TGCAGTGCAAGAGCGGATATAAATTCACCCCTCCACTTT. Its translation: CSARADINSPLHF. This chain connects TRBV20-1 to TRBJ1-6; no clear D gene. This CDR3 comprises 13 residues. Germline assignment: CDR1 DFQATT and CDR2 SNEGSKA (reference sequence).

This sequence joins TRBV10-3 and TRBJ2-7; perhaps D is TRBD1 or TRBD2 (6 bases each). The tail of the sequence fits TRBJ2-5 better, so the J call may be wrong. In germline, CDR1 is ENHRY, CDR2 SYGVKD. The CDR3 sequence is 15 residues long. CDR3 protein: CAISESGAKEETQYF. The DNA of the CDR3 is TGTGCCATCAGTGAATCGGGGGCAAAGGAAGAGACCCAGTACTTC.

V and J are TRBV7-8 and TRBJ2-1; tentative D call: TRBD2 (6 bases). The J call is uncertain, as TRBJ2-7 better fits the DNA end. The CDR3 consists of 16 residues. CDR1 and CDR2 from the germline V gene are SGHVS and FQNEAQ. In DNA form, the CDR3 reads TGTGCCAGCAGCTTAGCGAATAGCGGATCCTACAATGAGCAGTACTTC. Encoded protein: CASSLANSGSYNEQYF.

This clonotype was recorded a few times. The chain couples TRBV6-1 to TRBJ2-1; 8 bases match TRBD2. Germline CDR1 MNHNS, CDR2 SASEGT. With 3 bases clipped from V and 1 base from J, the junction kept 2 bases outside the gene matches. This CDR3 spans 15 amino acids. This CDR3 is CASSDTGGSYNEQFF. DNA of the CDR3: TGTGCCAGCAGTGACACGGGAGGGTCCTACAATGAGCAGTTCTTC.

This chain uses TRBV25-1 with TRBJ1-1; tentatively, D is TRBD1 (5 bases). V lost 5 bases and J lost 4, with 14 bases in between. Per germline, CDR1 MGHDK and CDR2 SYGVNS. CDR3 length equals 14 residues. The CDR3 protein is CASSPPGGPTEAFF. The DNA of the CDR3 is TGTGCCAGCAGTCCTCCCGGGGGTCCCACTGAAGCTTTCTTT. The whole variable domain, filled in from reference TRBV25-1 and TRBJ1-1, reads EADIYQTPRYLVIGTGKKITLECSQTMGHDKMYWYQQDPGMELHLIHYSYGVNSTEKGDLSSESTVSRIRTEHFPLTLESARPSHTSQYLCASSPPGGPTEAFFGQGTRLTVV.